This T cell receptor beta chain was profiled in a study of control samples from healthy donors and cancer patients. Method: immunoSEQ multiplex PCR; TCRdb's copy keeps in-frame clones and lacks some. The table shows about 130,000 clones, with roughly 94% occurring only once. In germline, CDR1 is KGHDR, CDR2 SFDVKD. The CDR3 runs to 16 residues. Trimming took 9 bases from V and 1 from J, leaving 15 bases between them. V and J are TRBV24-1 and TRBJ2-6, with D perhaps TRBD1 (5 bases). The receptor was isolated from a man between 60 and 75 years old with colorectal cancer. Sequenced sample: PBMCs. The CDR3, as DNA: TGTGCCACCGAATCCGACAGCCTTTCTGGGGCCAACGTCCTGACTTTC. Its protein product is CATESDSLSGANVLTF.